The rows below give T cell receptor beta chains drawn from one sample of a study of blood T cell repertoires in COVID-19. The data were produced by immunoSEQ multiplex PCR, yet TCRdb's version contains in-frame clones alone and is incomplete. The sample includes some 250,000 clones, around 80% of them seen just once. Sequenced sample: PBMCs or T cells enriched from blood (not recorded which). The receptors derive from a man aged 40-49 years who had recovered from COVID-19. Both conserved end residues are part of each CDR3. Fields, in order: V gene, CDR3 protein.

V: TRBV29-1; CDR3: CSVRRQSGTEAFF
V: TRBV6-4; CDR3: CASSDGLRNSPLHF
V: TRBV5-8; CDR3: CASRDRGHRGNQPQHF
V: TRBV6-5; CDR3: CASSYWREGFDEQFF
V: TRBV7-9; CDR3: CASSLVVPGANYGYTF
V: TRBV6-1; CDR3: CASSEWRDRGRSQPQHF
V: TRBV28; CDR3: CASTPSGWGGELFF
V: TRBV29-1; CDR3: CSDGTGWAEAFF
V: TRBV3-1/TRBV3-2; CDR3: CASSQTRDTGELFF
V: TRBV27; CDR3: CASSLSDRARATDTQYF
V: TRBV9; CDR3: CASSVFGTGINEQFF
V: TRBV12-3/TRBV12-4; CDR3: CASSLALGDTQYF
V: TRBV6-6; CDR3: CASSYINSPLHF
V: TRBV3-1/TRBV3-2; CDR3: CASSLGQASGNTIYF
V: TRBV15; CDR3: CATSRGTSGGYNEQFF
V: TRBV29-1; CDR3: CSVEDIGGPQHF
V: TRBV24-1; CDR3: CATSDDRRGGYTF
V: TRBV28; CDR3: CASSYRFPSYGYTF
V: TRBV9; CDR3: CASSVVPVTDTQYF
V: TRBV6-1; CDR3: CASSDRERIKSNQPQHF
V: TRBV4-1; CDR3: CASSRRQGASGELFF
V: TRBV28; CDR3: CASSFRAYEQYF
V: TRBV27; CDR3: CASSSSRDRAQPQHF
V: TRBV28; CDR3: CASSLSYQPQHF
V: TRBV2; CDR3: CASSESAGQETQYF
V: TRBV6-2/TRBV6-3; CDR3: CASSSRDRVWSSGYTF
V: TRBV27; CDR3: CASSSGTPGQGVVGSPLHF
V: TRBV29-1; CDR3: CSVVTSGGETQYF
V: TRBV28; CDR3: CASRDQAGGYF
V: TRBV5-1; CDR3: CASSLGAVTEAFF
V: TRBV7-9; CDR3: CASSLVFEQFF
V: TRBV9; CDR3: CASSGTINEQFF
V: TRBV4-3; CDR3: CASSQDGTGSTIYF
V: TRBV7-9; CDR3: CASSGGTGGKEQFF
V: TRBV2; CDR3: CASSTTGNTEAFF
V: TRBV9; CDR3: CASSPTGTGALVRAGELFF
V: TRBV5-5; CDR3: CASTADRLPFYEQYF
V: TRBV10-1; CDR3: CASNRGSGDTQYF
V: TRBV19; CDR3: CASSIWDRGLRNTGELFF
V: TRBV19; CDR3: CATGDRESQPQHF
V: TRBV13; CDR3: CASSARDRGRGGSYNEQFF
V: TRBV5-1; CDR3: CASSQDRLAFF
V: TRBV16; CDR3: CASSQRGGTEAFF
V: TRBV28; CDR3: CASSFKGQLEAFF
V: TRBV6-1; CDR3: CASSEVAENTEAFF
V: TRBV5-1; CDR3: CASSLNWGGTEAFF
V: TRBV7-3; CDR3: CASSTGRTGELFF